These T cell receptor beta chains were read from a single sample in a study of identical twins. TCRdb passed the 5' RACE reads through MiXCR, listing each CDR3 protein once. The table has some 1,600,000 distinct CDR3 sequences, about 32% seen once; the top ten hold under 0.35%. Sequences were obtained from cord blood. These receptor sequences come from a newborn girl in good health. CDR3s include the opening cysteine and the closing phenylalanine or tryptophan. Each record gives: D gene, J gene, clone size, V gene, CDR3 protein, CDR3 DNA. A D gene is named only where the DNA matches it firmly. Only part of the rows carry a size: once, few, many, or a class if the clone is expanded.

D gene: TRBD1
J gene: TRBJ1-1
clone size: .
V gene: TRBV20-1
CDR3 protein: CRLGTGARSGTEAFF
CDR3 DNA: TGCAGGCTAGGGACAGGGGCGAGGTCGGGCACTGAAGCTTTCTTT

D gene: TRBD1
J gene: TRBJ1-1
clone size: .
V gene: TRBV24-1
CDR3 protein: CATSRGTGNTEAFF
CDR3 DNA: TGTGCCACCTCCCGCGGGACAGGGAACACTGAAGCTTTCTTT

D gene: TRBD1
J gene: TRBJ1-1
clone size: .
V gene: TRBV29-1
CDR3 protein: CSVASQGVNTEAFF
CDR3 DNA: TGCAGCGTTGCCTCCCAGGGGGTCAACACTGAAGCTTTCTTT

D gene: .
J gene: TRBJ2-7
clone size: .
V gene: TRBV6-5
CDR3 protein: CASSRHGPYEQYF
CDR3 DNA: TGTGCCAGCAGCCGCCATGGCCCCTACGAGCAGTACTTC

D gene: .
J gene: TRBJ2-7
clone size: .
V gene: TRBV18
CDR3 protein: CASSPNTNEQYF
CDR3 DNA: TGTGCCAGCTCACCGAACACGAACGAGCAGTACTTC

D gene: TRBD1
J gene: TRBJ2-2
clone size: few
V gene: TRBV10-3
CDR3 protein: CAISEPQGKGGELFF
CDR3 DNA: TGTGCCATCAGTGAGCCACAGGGGAAGGGCGGGGAGCTGTTTTTT

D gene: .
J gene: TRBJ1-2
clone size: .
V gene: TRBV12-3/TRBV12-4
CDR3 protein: CASRWGAAYGYTF
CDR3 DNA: TGTGCCAGCAGATGGGGGGCGGCTTATGGCTACACCTTC

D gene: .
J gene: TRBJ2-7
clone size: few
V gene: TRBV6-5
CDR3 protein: CASSYYPTGLYEQYF
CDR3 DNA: TGTGCCAGCAGTTACTACCCCACAGGTCTCTACGAGCAGTACTTC

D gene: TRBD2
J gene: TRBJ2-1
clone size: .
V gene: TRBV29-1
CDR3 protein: CSAGRTSGSYEQFF
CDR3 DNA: TGCAGCGCTGGTCGGACTAGCGGGAGCTATGAGCAGTTCTTC

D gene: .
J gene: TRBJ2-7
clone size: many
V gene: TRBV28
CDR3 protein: CASSFGGLYEQYF
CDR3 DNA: TGTGCCAGCAGTTTTGGGGGGCTGTACGAGCAGTACTTC

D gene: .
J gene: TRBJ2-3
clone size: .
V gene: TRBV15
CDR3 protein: CATSRDSSRVATDTQYF
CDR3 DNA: TGTGCCACCAGCAGAGATTCGTCCCGGGTCGCCACAGATACGCAGTATTTT

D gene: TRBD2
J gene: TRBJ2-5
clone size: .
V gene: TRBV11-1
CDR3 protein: CASSFSGETRYF
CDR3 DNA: TGTGCCAGCAGTTTTAGCGGGGAGACCCGGTACTTC

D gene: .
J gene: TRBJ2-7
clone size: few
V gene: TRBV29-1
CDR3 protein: CSVWDPGYYEQYF
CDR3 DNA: TGCAGCGTTTGGGACCCTGGCTACTACGAGCAGTACTTC

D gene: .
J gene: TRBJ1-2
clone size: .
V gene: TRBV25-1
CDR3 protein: CASSGAGANYGYTF
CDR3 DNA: TGTGCCAGCAGTGGGGCAGGGGCAAACTATGGCTACACCTTC

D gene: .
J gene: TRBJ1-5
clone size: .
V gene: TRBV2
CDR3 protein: CASSEGSQPQHF
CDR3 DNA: TGTGCCAGCAGTGAAGGGAGTCAGCCCCAGCATTTT

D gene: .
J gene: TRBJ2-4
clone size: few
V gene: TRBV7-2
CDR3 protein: CASSFPAENIQYF
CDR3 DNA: TGTGCCAGCAGCTTCCCCGCAGAAAACATTCAGTACTTC

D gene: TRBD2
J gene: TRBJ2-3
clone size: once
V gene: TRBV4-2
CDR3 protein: CASSQDGRGAGKDTQYF
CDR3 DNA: TGTGCCAGCAGCCAAGATGGGCGGGGGGCTGGAAAAGATACGCAGTATTTT

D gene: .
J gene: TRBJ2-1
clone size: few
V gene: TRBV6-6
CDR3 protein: CASSFDPSYNEQFF
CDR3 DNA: TGTGCCAGCAGTTTCGACCCGTCCTACAATGAGCAGTTCTTC

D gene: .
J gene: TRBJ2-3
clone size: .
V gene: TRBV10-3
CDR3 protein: CAISESSTRDTQYF
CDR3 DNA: TGTGCCATCAGTGAGTCCTCAACAAGGGATACGCAGTATTTT

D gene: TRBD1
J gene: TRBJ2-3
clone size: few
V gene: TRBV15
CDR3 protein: CATSRAPDGTGNTDTQYF
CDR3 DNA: TGTGCCACCAGCAGAGCTCCTGACGGGACAGGGAACACAGATACGCAGTATTTT

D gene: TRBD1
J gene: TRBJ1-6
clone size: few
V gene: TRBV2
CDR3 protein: CASRGDRVTRNSPLHF
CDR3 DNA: TGTGCCAGCAGGGGGGACAGGGTGACGCGAAATTCACCCCTCCACTTT

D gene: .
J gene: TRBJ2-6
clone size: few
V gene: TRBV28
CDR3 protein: CASPERTFSPSGANVLTF
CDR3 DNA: TGTGCCAGCCCAGAACGGACTTTCTCCCCCTCTGGGGCCAACGTCCTGACTTTC

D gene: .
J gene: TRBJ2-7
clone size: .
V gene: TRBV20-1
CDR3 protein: CSARDLKYEQYF
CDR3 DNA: TGCAGTGCTAGAGATCTAAAATACGAGCAGTACTTC

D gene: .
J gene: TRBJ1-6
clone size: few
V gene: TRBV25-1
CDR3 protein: CASRGLTGGHSPLHF
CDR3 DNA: TGTGCCAGCAGGGGATTAACTGGGGGGCATTCACCCCTCCACTTT

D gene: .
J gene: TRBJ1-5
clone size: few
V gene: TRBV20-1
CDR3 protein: CSAVTGKANQPQHF
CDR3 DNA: TGCAGTGCAGTTACAGGGAAGGCCAATCAGCCCCAGCATTTT

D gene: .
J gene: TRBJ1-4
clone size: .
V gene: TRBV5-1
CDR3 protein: CASSSRQEANEKLFF
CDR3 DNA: TGCGCCAGCAGCTCGCGACAGGAGGCTAATGAAAAACTGTTTTTT

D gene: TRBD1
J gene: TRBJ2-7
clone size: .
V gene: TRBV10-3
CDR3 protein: CAISVGGTGDEQYF
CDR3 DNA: TGTGCCATCAGTGTTGGCGGGACAGGCGACGAGCAGTACTTC

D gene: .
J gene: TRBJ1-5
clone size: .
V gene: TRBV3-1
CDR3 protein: CASSQTVEQPRHF
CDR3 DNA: TGTGCCAGCAGCCAGACGGTGGAACAGCCCCGGCATTTT

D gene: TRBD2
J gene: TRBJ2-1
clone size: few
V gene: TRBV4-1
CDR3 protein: CASSPPLAGGPNEQFF
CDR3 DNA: TGCGCCAGCAGCCCCCCCTTAGCGGGGGGGCCCAATGAGCAGTTCTTC

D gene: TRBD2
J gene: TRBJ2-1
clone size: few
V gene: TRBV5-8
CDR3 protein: CASSLWATSAYYNEQFF
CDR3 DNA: TGTGCCAGCAGCTTGTGGGCTACTAGCGCCTACTACAATGAGCAGTTCTTC

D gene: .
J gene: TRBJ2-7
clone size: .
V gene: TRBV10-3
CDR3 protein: CAIWSGVHEQYF
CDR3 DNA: TGTGCCATCTGGAGTGGGGTCCACGAGCAGTACTTC

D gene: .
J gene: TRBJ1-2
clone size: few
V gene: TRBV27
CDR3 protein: CASSSFLAGLNYGYTF
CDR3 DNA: TGTGCCAGCAGCTCCTTTTTAGCAGGGCTTAACTATGGCTACACCTTC

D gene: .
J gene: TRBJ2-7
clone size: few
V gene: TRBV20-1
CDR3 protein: CSASGAAGAPYEQYF
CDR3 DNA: TGCAGTGCTAGTGGTGCGGCAGGGGCACCCTACGAGCAGTACTTC